A single sample gave rise to the 24 T cell receptor beta chains below, sequenced in a study of shared clonotypes between healthy human individuals. Generated by immunoSEQ multiplex PCR, the TCRdb table keeps only in-frame clones and is missing some. Among about 1 million clones listed, around 76% were seen once. Sequenced sample: memory CD4+ T cells sorted from blood. Subset here: CD45RA-negative fraction. The receptors derive from a young man in good health.

The chain joins TRBV4-2 to TRBJ1-4; D remains unclear. The CDR3 has 15 residues. Trimming left V 0 bases short and J 0 bases short, with 5 bases between. Germline V gene sequence: CDR1 LGHNA, CDR2 YNFKEQ. CDR3 amino acids: CASSQELATNEKLFF. The CDR3 DNA reads as TGTGCCAGCAGCCAAGAACTGGCAACTAATGAAAAACTGTTTTTT.

This CDR3 reads CASSTDRGPPLDEQFF. DNA of the CDR3: TGCGCCAGCAGCACGGACAGGGGCCCTCCTCTCGATGAGCAGTTCTTC. The gene calls are TRBV5-1 and TRBJ2-1, with 9 bases aligning to TRBD1. The germline gives CDR1 SGHRS, CDR2 YFSETQ. The CDR3 is 16 residues long. V was pared by 4 bases and J by 8 bases, with 13 bases of the junction left unmatched. Together with reference TRBV5-1 and TRBJ2-1, the CDR3 gives the full variable domain: KAGVTQTPRYLIKTRGQQVTLSCSPISGHRSVSWYQQTPGQGLQFLFEYFSETQRNKGNFPGRFSGRQFSNSRSEMNVSTLELGDSALYLCASSTDRGPPLDEQFFGPGTRLTVL.

Only one count was recorded for this clone. V and J are TRBV7-2 and TRBJ1-5; no reliable D call. There are 12 residues in the CDR3. V dropped 5 bases and J dropped 4 bases, with 6 bases sitting between them. In germline, CDR1 is SGHTA, CDR2 FQGNSA. The CDR3 loop reads CASSVGNQPQHF. CDR3 in DNA: TGTGCCAGCAGCGTGGGGAATCAGCCCCAGCATTTT.

In its sample, this clone was seen once. The chain is built from TRBV5-6 and TRBJ2-1; the D is unclear. There are 14 residues in the CDR3. CDR1 SGHDT and CDR2 YYEEEE come from the germline V gene. V was cut by 0 bases and J by 2 bases, with 6 bases left in between. The CDR3 loop is CASSLGQPYNEQFF. The CDR3 coding sequence is TGTGCCAGCAGCTTGGGCCAGCCCTACAATGAGCAGTTCTTC. The complete variable domain, with remaining parts taken from reference TRBV5-6 and TRBJ2-1, reads DAGVTQSPTHLIKTRGQQVTLRCSPKSGHDTVSWYQQALGQGPQFIFQYYEEEERQRGNFPDRFSGHQFPNYSSELNVNALLLGDSALYLCASSLGQPYNEQFFGPGTRLTVL.

The V and J genes are TRBV12-5 and TRBJ2-5; 10 bases agree with TRBD2. The CDR3 is made up of 14 amino acids. V gave up 8 bases and J gave up 5 bases; unmatched junction bases: 8. Germline V lookup: CDR1 LGHNT, CDR2 FRNRAP. CDR3 residues: CASLLAGSRETQYF. The CDR3 nucleotides read TGTGCTAGTTTACTAGCGGGATCACGGGAGACCCAGTACTTC.

A remark on this clone: This likely stems from a read error, as it lies one base from a far larger clone. The sample carries other DNA sequences with the same CDR3. The rearrangement joins TRBV10-1 to TRBJ2-2, with D maybe TRBD2 (6 bases). This CDR3 has 15 residues. Trimming removed 3 bases at V and 0 bases at J, with 8 bases between. Germline CDR1 reads WNHNN; CDR2 reads SYGVQD (reference sequence). In DNA, the CDR3 is TGCGCCAGCAGTGAAAAGCGGGCGAACACCGGGGAGCTGTTTTTT. Amino acid sequence: CASSEKRANTGELFF.

In this sample, this clone turned up a few times. Other nucleotide sequences in the sample specify the same CDR3. The chain recombines TRBV27 with TRBJ1-1; D is ambiguous. The CDR3 sequence is 15 residues long. From germline, CDR1 is MNHEY and CDR2 SMNVEV (reference sequence). V dropped 3 bases and J dropped 5 bases, with 16 bases sitting between them. CDR3 DNA: TGTGCCAGCAGTTTGAAGGGTGGGTCGGGAACTGAAGCTTTCTTT. The encoded protein is CASSLKGGSGTEAFF.

This clone was counted a single time. The CDR3 sequence is CASSSTRDFYEQYF. In DNA form, the CDR3 reads TGTGCCAGCAGCTCTACCCGGGACTTCTACGAGCAGTACTTC. The chain employs TRBV27 and TRBJ2-7; perhaps TRBD2 as D (6 bases). V lost 6 bases, J lost 3 bases, and 15 bases lay in between. This CDR3 comprises 14 residues. Germline lookup yields CDR1 MNHEY and CDR2 SMNVEV (reference sequence).

J is TRBJ2-7 and V is TRBV5-6; 9 nucleotides match TRBD1. Germline CDR1 SGHDT, CDR2 YYEEEE. V shed 3 bases and J 6 bases; nucleotides not matched to a gene: 7. The CDR3 runs to 14 residues. CDR3 in amino acids: CASSSGTGYSEQYF. Written as DNA, the CDR3 is TGTGCCAGCAGCTCCGGGACAGGGTATAGCGAGCAGTACTTC. Looking up the rest from reference TRBV5-6 and TRBJ2-7 gives the full variable domain: DAGVTQSPTHLIKTRGQQVTLRCSPKSGHDTVSWYQQALGQGPQFIFQYYEEEERQRGNFPDRFSGHQFPNYSSELNVNALLLGDSALYLCASSSGTGYSEQYFGPGTRLTVT.

This clone appeared a few times. J is TRBJ1-5 and V is TRBV28; D uncertain. This CDR3 region has 13 residues. V lost 6 bases and J lost 6, with 12 bases in between. CDR1 is MDHEN and CDR2 is SYDVKM in the germline V gene. The CDR3 bases are TGTGCCAGCAGCCAGGTGTCGGGTCAGCCCCAGCATTTT. This gives the protein CASSQVSGQPQHF.

This clone has ten or more counts. The J gene is TRBJ1-4, the V gene TRBV28; D gene unclear. In germline, CDR1 is MDHEN, CDR2 SYDVKM. The V gene lost 2 bases and the J gene lost 6 bases, with 10 bases spanning the gap. The CDR3 is made up of 14 amino acids. The CDR3 here is CASSLRPLHEKLFF. CDR3 in DNA: TGTGCCAGCAGTTTACGCCCTCTACATGAAAAACTGTTTTTT.

This sequence joins TRBV29-1 and TRBJ1-2, with TRBD1 matching over 8 bases. This CDR3 comprises 16 residues. CDR1 and CDR2 (germline): SQVTM, ANQGSEA. With V trimmed by 4 bases and J by 5 bases, 15 bases remained unmatched. The CDR3 region has the DNA TGCAGCGTTGGGTCCCTGACAGGGGACGAGGGGTATGGCTACACCTTC. Encoded protein: CSVGSLTGDEGYGYTF.

The table lists this clone with a count of one. The chain has TRBV7-9 and TRBJ1-4; D is unclear. The V end lost 5 bases, the J end lost 12 bases, and 10 bases lay between the germline ends. CDR1 is SEHNR and CDR2 is FQNEAQ in the germline V gene (reference sequence). This CDR3 contains 11 residues. CDR3 protein: CASSPAVELFF. The CDR3 coding sequence is TGTGCCAGCAGCCCAGCGGTAGAACTGTTTTTT. The full variable domain, rest sourced from reference TRBV7-9 and TRBJ1-4, is DTGVSQNPRHKITKRGQNVTFRCDPISEHNRLYWYRQTLGQGPEFLTYFQNEAQLEKSRLLSDRFSAERPKGSFSTLEIQRTEQGDSAMYLCASSPAVELFFGSGTQLSVL.

With regard to this clone: This CDR3 is also generated by other DNA sequences in the sample. The chain recombines TRBV19 with TRBJ2-3; D is uncertain. CDR1 and CDR2 from the germline V gene are LNHDA and SQIVND (reference sequence). Trimming left V 5 bases short and J 1 base short, with 4 bases between. The CDR3 sequence is 12 residues long. The CDR3 reads CASSWGTDTQYF. DNA of the CDR3: TGTGCCAGTAGTTGGGGCACAGATACGCAGTATTTT.

DNA of the CDR3: TGTGCCAGCAGTTTGAGGACAGGGGGCCTCTACGAGCAGTACTTC. Encoded protein: CASSLRTGGLYEQYF. This chain links TRBV27 with TRBJ2-7; 11 bases match TRBD1. Germline CDR1 and CDR2: MNHEY and SMNVEV (reference sequence). The CDR3 sequence is 15 residues long. The J segment lost 3 bases and the V segment lost 3 bases, leaving 4 bases of the junction unmatched.

This chain links TRBV30 with TRBJ2-3, with 10 bases that match TRBD2. V shed 4 bases, J shed 2 bases, and the junction held 24 bases outside the gene matches. The CDR3 spans 21 residues. CDR1 and CDR2 from the germline V gene are GTSNPN and SVGIG (reference sequence). CDR3 amino acids: CAWNVRNPLAGAPRATDTQYF. CDR3 bases: TGTGCCTGGAATGTTAGGAACCCCCTAGCGGGGGCCCCTCGGGCCACAGATACGCAGTATTTT.

V usage is TRBV29-1 and J usage is TRBJ2-7; the match to TRBD1 covers 9 bases. V shed 7 bases, J shed 0 bases, and the junction held 4 bases outside the gene matches. Germline V gene lookup returns CDR1 SQVTM and CDR2 ANQGSEA. CDR3 length equals 13 residues. The CDR3 coding sequence is TGCAGCGCCCGGGACAGGGCCTCCTACGAGCAGTACTTC. It codes for CSARDRASYEQYF.

V is TRBV5-6 and J is TRBJ1-1; D unresolved. There are 16 residues in the CDR3. V was cut by 0 bases and J by 2 bases, with 14 bases left in between. Germline values: CDR1 SGHDT, CDR2 YYEEEE. The CDR3 nucleotides are TGTGCCAGCAGCTTGGAGCGGAGGACCTATAACACTGAAGCTTTCTTT. This translates into CASSLERRTYNTEAFF.

The V call is TRBV4-1, the J call TRBJ2-1; 12 bases map to TRBD2. The CDR3 is 18 residues long. V lost 1 base, J lost 1 base, and 5 bases stayed unmatched. From germline, CDR1 is MGHRA and CDR2 YSYEKL. The DNA of the CDR3 is TGCGCCAGCAGCCAAGGACTAGCGGGAGACGCTTCCTACAATGAGCAGTTCTTC. It encodes CASSQGLAGDASYNEQFF.

This clone was seen just once. CDR3 bases: TGTGCCAGCAGATCTTCTGGACAGCTATACGAGCAGTACTTC. Translation: CASRSSGQLYEQYF. V and J are TRBV2 and TRBJ2-7; a possible D gene is TRBD1 (6 bases). The V gene's germline CDR1 is SNHLY and CDR2 FYNNEI. The ends were cut back, 6 bases at V and 4 bases at J, with 16 bases in the middle. The CDR3 length is 14 residues. Full variable domain (rest looked up from reference TRBV2 and TRBJ2-7): EPEVTQTPSHQVTQMGQEVILRCVPISNHLYFYWYRQILGQKVEFLVSFYNNEISEKSEIFDDQFSVERPDGSNFTLKIRSTKLEDSAMYFCASRSSGQLYEQYFGPGTRLTVT.

This clone was detected only once. Different DNA sequences within this sample yield the same CDR3. CDR3 in DNA: TGTGCCAGCAGCTTGGGGGGGTCCTACAATGAGCAGTTCTTC. It is translated as CASSLGGSYNEQFF. The rearrangement joins TRBV5-6 to TRBJ2-1; the D gene could be TRBD1 or TRBD2 (5 bases each). V gave up 0 bases and J gave up 1 base, with 5 bases separating them. Germline assignment: CDR1 SGHDT and CDR2 YYEEEE. The CDR3 length is 14 residues.

The chain uses TRBV5-1 and TRBJ1-2; TRBD1 is a possible D gene (5 bases). Germline assignment: CDR1 SGHRS and CDR2 YFSETQ. V shed 4 bases and J shed 5 bases, with 9 bases lying between them. The CDR3 runs to 12 residues. CDR3 amino acids: CASSPAGYGYTF. The CDR3 nucleotides are TGCGCCAGCAGCCCCGCAGGGTATGGCTACACCTTC.

The genes are TRBV10-3 and TRBJ1-1; 9 nucleotides line up with TRBD1. With V trimmed by 0 bases and J by 4 bases, 9 bases remained unmatched. CDR1 is ENHRY, CDR2 SYGVKD, per germline. The CDR3 length is 17 residues. CDR3 sequence: CAISESLGTGFGTEAFF. The CDR3 nucleotides read TGTGCCATCAGTGAGTCGTTGGGGACAGGGTTCGGCACTGAAGCTTTCTTT.

V is TRBV4-3 and J is TRBJ1-5; 7 bases map to TRBD1. V lost 0 bases and J lost 1; bases outside the gene matches: 3. Germline CDR1 reads LGHNA; CDR2 reads YSLEER. The CDR3 runs to 16 residues. The CDR3 region is CASSQDAGQSNQPQHF. CDR3 nucleotide sequence: TGCGCCAGCAGCCAAGATGCGGGACAGAGCAATCAGCCCCAGCATTTT.